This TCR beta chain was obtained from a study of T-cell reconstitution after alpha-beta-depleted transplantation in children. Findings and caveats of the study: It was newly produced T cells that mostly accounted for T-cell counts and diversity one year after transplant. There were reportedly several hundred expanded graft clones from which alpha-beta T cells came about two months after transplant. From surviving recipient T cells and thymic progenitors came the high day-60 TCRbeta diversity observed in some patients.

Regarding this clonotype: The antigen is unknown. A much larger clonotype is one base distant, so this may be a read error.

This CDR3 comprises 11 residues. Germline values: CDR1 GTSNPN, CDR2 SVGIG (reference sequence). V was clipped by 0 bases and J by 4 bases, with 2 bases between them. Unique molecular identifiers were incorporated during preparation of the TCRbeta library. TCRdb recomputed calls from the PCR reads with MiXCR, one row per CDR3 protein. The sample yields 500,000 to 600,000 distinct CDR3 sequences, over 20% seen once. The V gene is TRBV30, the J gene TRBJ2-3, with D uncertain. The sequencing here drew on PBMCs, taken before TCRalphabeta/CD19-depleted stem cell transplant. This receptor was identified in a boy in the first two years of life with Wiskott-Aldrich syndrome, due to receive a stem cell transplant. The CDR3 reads CAWSVPDTQYF. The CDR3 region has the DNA TGTGCCTGGAGTGTACCAGATACGCAGTATTTT.